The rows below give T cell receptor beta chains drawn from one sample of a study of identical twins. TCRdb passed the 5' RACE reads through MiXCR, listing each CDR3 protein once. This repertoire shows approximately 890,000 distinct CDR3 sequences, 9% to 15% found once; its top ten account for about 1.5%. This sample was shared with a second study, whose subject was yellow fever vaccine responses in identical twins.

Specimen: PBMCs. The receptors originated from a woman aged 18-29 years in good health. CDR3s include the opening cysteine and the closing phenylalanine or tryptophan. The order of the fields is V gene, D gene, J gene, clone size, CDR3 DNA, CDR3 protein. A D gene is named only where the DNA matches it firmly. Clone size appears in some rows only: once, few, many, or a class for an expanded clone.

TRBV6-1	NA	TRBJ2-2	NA	TGTGCCAGCAGGGGACAACTCGCGAACACCGGGGAGCTGTTTTTT	CASRGQLANTGELFF
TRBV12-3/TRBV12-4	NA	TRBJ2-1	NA	TGTGCCAGCAGTTTAGCCCCCAGTGGAGCCGATGAATGGTTCTTC	CASSLAPSGADEWFF
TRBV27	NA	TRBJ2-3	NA	TGTGCCAGCAGTTTATTTCAGGGCCCCCTAGGAAGCACAGATACGCAGTATTTT	CASSLFQGPLGSTDTQYF
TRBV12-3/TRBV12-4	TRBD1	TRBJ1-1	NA	TGTGCCAGCAGTTCAGGGGGCGCGTCTGAAGCTTTCTTT	CASSSGGASEAFF
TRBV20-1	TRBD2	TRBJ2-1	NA	TGCAGTGCTAGAGGGGCCCGGACTAGCGGGGTCGTATACAATGAGCAGTTCTTC	CSARGARTSGVVYNEQFF
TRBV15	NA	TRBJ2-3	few	TGTGCCACCAGCAGGACCCTCAGCACAGATACGCAGTATTTT	CATSRTLSTDTQYF
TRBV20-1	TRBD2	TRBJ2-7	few	TGCAGTGCTAGACACCCATTCCGCGGGGGGAGCTCATACGAGCAGTACTTC	CSARHPFRGGSSYEQYF
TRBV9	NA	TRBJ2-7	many	TGTGCCAGCAGCGTAGAATTTACGGGTGTCTACGAGCAGTACTTC	CASSVEFTGVYEQYF
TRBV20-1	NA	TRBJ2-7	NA	TGCAGTGCTAGGTTCTACTACTCCTACGAGCAGTACTTC	CSARFYYSYEQYF
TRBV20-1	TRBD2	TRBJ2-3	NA	TGCAGTGCTAGAGGACTAGCGATTAGCACAGATACGCAGTATTTT	CSARGLAISTDTQYF
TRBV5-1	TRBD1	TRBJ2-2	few	TGCGCCAGCAGCTTGAACAGGGGTACGGTAGCCGGGGAGCTGTTTTTT	CASSLNRGTVAGELFF
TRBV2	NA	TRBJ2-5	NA	TGTGCCAGCAGTGATTTCACGGGCCAAGAGACCCAGTACTTC	CASSDFTGQETQYF
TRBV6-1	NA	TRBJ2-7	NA	TGTGCCAGCCGACTTGCCCGGTCCAACTACGAGCAGTACTTC	CASRLARSNYEQYF
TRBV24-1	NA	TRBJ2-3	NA	TGTGCCACCAGTGGAGGGGGGCCAGATACGCAGTATTTT	CATSGGGPDTQYF
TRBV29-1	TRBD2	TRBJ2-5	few	TGCAGCGTTGAATCGGTGCGGGGGGCCCAAGAGACCCAGTACTTC	CSVESVRGAQETQYF
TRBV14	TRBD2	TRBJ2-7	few	TGTGCCAGCAGCCAAGGCCTAGCGGGAGGTAGAGAGCAGTACTTC	CASSQGLAGGREQYF
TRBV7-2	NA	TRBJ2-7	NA	TGTGCCAGCAGCCCAAGACGGAGAGAGCAGTACTTC	CASSPRRREQYF
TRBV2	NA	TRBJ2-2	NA	TGTGCCAGCAGTGATCCTCCTCTCAGTGGGGAGCTGTTTTTT	CASSDPPLSGELFF
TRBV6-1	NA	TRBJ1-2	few	TGTGCCAGCGCCCTCCCTGGGGATGGCTACACCTTC	CASALPGDGYTF
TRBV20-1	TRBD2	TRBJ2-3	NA	TGCAGTGCTAGCGCGTCTAGCGGGTTTGGGACAGATACGCAGTATTTT	CSASASSGFGTDTQYF
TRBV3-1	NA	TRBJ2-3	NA	TGTGCCAGCAGCCAGGGGAATCTAGCAACAGATACGCAGTATTTT	CASSQGNLATDTQYF
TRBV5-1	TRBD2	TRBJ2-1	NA	TGCGCCAGCAGCTTCTCTAAAACTAGCGGGGGGCCCGATGAGCAGTTCTTC	CASSFSKTSGGPDEQFF
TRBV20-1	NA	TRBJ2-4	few	TGCAGTGCTAGTGGTCAGGGGAACATTCAGTACTTC	CSASGQGNIQYF
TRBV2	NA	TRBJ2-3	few	TGTGCCAGCAGTGAACGGGAGAACACAGATACGCAGTATTTT	CASSERENTDTQYF
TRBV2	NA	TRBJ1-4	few	TGTGCCAGCACCCTAGGGCCAACAGGGACTAATGAAAAACTGTTTTTT	CASTLGPTGTNEKLFF
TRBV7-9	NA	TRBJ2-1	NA	TGTGCCAGCAGCTTAGGACATCTCAATGAGCAGTTCTTC	CASSLGHLNEQFF
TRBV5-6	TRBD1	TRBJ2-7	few	TGTGCCAGCAGCTGGACCGGGACAGGGTACGAGCAGTACTTC	CASSWTGTGYEQYF
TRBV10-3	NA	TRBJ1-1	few	TGTGCCATCAGGAGTCCCCGGGCGAACACTGAAGCTTTCTTT	CAIRSPRANTEAFF
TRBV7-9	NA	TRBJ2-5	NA	TGTGCCAGCAGTGCTCCGAGGGAGACCCAGTACTTC	CASSAPRETQYF
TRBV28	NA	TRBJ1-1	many	TGTGCCAGCAGTAATCAGGGTTATGCTGAAGCTTTCTTT	CASSNQGYAEAFF
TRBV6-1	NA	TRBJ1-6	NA	TGTGCCAGCCGTAGGACAGAAAGTTCACCCCTCCACTTT	CASRRTESSPLHF
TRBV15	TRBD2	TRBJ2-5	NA	TGTGCCACCAGCAGAGTGTCTAGCGGGAGCCAAGAGACCCAGTACTTC	CATSRVSSGSQETQYF
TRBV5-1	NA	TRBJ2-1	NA	TGCGCCAGCAGCTTAGCGTCAGAGTCCTACAATGAGCAGTTCTTC	CASSLASESYNEQFF
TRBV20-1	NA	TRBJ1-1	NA	TGCAGTGCCCTGATTCGTACGAACACTGAAGCTTTCTTT	CSALIRTNTEAFF
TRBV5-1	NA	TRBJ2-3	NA	TGCGCCAGCAGCGTGGGGGACCGCACAGATACGCAGTATTTT	CASSVGDRTDTQYF
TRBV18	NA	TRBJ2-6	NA	TGTGCCAGCTCACGCGGGACCTCCGCCCTGACTTTC	CASSRGTSALTF